This note documents a single T cell receptor beta chain sequence. The source of the sample is a study of blood T cell repertoires in COVID-19. About the study: From the United States, Italy and Spain came samples of acute and convalescent COVID-19.

Sequencing was performed with immunoSEQ multiplex PCR; in TCRdb, only in-frame clones are kept and a portion is missing. The sample lists hundreds of thousands of clones, roughly 84% occurring once. The CDR3 is 13 amino acids. In germline, CDR1 is GTSNPN, CDR2 SVGIG (reference sequence). Trimming took off 3 bases at V and 4 bases at J, with 9 bases between the two ends. The sequenced sample was PBMCs or T cells enriched from blood (not recorded which). The V call is TRBV30, the J call TRBJ2-2; no definite D call. The clonotype originates from a middle-aged woman who had recovered from COVID-19. In DNA, the CDR3 is TGTGCCTGGAGGGCGAGGCTCACCGGGGAGCTGTTTTTT. It specifies CAWRARLTGELFF.